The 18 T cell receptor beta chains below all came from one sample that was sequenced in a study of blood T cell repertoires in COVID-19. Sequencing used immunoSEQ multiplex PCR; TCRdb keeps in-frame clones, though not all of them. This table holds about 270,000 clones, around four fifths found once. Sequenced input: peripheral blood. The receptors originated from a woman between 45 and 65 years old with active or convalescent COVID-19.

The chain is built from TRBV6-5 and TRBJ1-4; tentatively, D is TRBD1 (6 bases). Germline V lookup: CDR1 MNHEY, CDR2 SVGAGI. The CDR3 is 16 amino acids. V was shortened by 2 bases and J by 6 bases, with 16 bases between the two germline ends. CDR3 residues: CASSYGSRGVDEKLFF. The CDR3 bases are TGTGCCAGCAGTTACGGGAGCAGGGGCGTCGATGAAAAACTGTTTTTT.

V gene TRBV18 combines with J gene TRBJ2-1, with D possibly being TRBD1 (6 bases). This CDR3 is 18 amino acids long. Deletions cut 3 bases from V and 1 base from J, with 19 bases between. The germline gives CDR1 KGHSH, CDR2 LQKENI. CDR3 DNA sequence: TGTGCCAGCTCACCGAAAGTAACAGGGACCCCTTCCTACAATGAGCAGTTCTTC. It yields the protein CASSPKVTGTPSYNEQFF.

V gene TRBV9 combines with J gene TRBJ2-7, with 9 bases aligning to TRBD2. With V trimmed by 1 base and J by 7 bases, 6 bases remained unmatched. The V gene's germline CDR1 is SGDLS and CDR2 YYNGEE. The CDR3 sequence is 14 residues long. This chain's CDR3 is CASSVSASGTEQYF. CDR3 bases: TGTGCCAGCAGCGTATCGGCTAGCGGGACGGAGCAGTACTTC.

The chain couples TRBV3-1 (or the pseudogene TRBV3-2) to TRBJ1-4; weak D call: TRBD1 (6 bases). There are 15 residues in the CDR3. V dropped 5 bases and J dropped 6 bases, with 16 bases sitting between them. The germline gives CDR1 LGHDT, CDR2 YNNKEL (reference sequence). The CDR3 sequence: CASSGYGRGDEKLFF. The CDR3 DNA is TGTGCCAGCAGCGGGTATGGCAGGGGTGATGAAAAACTGTTTTTT.

CDR3 residues: CASSESSGRVYTGELFF. The DNA of the CDR3 is TGTGCCAGTAGTGAGAGTAGCGGGAGGGTTTACACCGGGGAGCTGTTTTTT. The rearrangement joins TRBV19 to TRBJ2-2; 11 bases fit TRBD2. The CDR3 has 17 amino acids. J was trimmed by 3 bases and V by 5 bases; bases with no gene match: 8. The germline V gene encodes CDR1 LNHDA and CDR2 SQIVND (reference sequence).

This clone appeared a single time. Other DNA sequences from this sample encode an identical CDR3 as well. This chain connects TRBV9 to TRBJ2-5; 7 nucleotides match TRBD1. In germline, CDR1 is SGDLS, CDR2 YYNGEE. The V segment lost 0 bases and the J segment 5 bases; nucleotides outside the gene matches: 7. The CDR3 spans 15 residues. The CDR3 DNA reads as TGTGCCAGCAGCGTAGTAGGAACAGGGGTGGAGACCCAGTACTTC. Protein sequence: CASSVVGTGVETQYF.

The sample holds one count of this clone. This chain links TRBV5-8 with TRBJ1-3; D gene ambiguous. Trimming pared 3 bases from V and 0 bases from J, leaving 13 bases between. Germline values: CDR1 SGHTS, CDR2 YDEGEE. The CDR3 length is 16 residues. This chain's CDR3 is CASSSTGWLSGNTIYF. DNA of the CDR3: TGTGCCAGCAGCTCGACCGGGTGGCTCTCTGGAAACACCATATATTTT.

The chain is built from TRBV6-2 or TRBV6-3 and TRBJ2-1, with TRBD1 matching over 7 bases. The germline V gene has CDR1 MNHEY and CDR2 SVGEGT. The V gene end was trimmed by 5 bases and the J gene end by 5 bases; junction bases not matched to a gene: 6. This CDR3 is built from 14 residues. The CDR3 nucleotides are TGTGCCAGCAGTCTCGACAGGGCCCACAATGAGCAGTTCTTC. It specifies CASSLDRAHNEQFF.

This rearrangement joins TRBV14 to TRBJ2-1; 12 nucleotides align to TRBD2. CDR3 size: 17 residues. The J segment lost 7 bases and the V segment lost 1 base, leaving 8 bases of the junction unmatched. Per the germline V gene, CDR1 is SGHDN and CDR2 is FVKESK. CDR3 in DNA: TGTGCCAGCAGCCAAGCTGGACTAGCGGGACGGGTAAATGAGCAGTTCTTC. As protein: CASSQAGLAGRVNEQFF.

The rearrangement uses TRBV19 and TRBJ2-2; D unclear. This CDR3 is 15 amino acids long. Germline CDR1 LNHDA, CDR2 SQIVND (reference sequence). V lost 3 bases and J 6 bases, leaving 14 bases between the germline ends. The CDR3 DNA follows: TGTGCCAGTAGTATTCTGGGCCCTGTGGCCGGGGAGCTGTTTTTT. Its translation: CASSILGPVAGELFF.

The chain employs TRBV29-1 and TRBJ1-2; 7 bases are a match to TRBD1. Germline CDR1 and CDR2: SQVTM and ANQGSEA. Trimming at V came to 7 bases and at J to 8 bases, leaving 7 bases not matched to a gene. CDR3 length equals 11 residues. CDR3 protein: CSAQQGNGYTF. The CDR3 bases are TGCAGCGCCCAACAGGGGAACGGCTACACCTTC.

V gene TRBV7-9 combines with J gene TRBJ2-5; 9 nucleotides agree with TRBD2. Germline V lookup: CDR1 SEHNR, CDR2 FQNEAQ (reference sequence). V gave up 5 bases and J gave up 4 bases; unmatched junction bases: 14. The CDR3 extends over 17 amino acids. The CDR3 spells CASSPWGREGPRETQYF. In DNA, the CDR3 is TGTGCCAGCAGCCCCTGGGGGCGGGAGGGCCCGAGAGAGACCCAGTACTTC.

The CDR3 loop is CASTRNRGSNQPQHF. The CDR3 DNA sequence: TGTGCCAGTACTCGGAACAGGGGCAGCAATCAGCCCCAGCATTTT. The chain carries TRBV19 and TRBJ1-5; 7 bases fit TRBD1. The CDR3 runs to 15 residues. V trimming: 7 bases; J trimming: 1 base; junction bases outside the gene matches: 7. The V gene's germline CDR1 is LNHDA and CDR2 SQIVND (reference sequence). Using reference TRBV19 and TRBJ1-5 for the parts outside the CDR3, the full variable domain is DGGITQSPKYLFRKEGQNVTLSCEQNLNHDAMYWYRQDPGQGLRLIYYSQIVNDFQKGDIAEGYSVSREKKESFPLTVTSAQKNPTAFYLCASTRNRGSNQPQHFGDGTRLSIL.

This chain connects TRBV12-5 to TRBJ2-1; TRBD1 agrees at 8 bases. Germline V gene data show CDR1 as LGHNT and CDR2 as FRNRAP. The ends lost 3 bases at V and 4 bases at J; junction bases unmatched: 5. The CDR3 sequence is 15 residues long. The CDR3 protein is CASGFGRGRYNEQFF. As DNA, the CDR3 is TGTGCTAGTGGTTTCGGCAGGGGGCGATACAATGAGCAGTTCTTC.

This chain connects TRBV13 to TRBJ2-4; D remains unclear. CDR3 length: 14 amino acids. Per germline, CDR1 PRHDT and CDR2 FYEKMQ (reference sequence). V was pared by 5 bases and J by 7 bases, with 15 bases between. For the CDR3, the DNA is TGTGCCAGCAGCCAGTCTCTAGTGAAGAACATTCAGTACTTC. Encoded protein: CASSQSLVKNIQYF.

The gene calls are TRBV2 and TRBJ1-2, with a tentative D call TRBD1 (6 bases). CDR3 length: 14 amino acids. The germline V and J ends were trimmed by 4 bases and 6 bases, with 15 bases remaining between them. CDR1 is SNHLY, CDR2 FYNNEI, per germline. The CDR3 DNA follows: TGTGCCAGCAGTGGCTTGAGGGACAACCATGGCTACACCTTC. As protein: CASSGLRDNHGYTF.

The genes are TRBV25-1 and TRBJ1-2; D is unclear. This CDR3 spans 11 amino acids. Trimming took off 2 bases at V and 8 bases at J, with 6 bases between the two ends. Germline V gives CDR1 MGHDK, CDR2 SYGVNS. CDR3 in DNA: TGTGCCAGCAGTGAAGTGGGCGGCTACACCTTC. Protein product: CASSEVGGYTF.

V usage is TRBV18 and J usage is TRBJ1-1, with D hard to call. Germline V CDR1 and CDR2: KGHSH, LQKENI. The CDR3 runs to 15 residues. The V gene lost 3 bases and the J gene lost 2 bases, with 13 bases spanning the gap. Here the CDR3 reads CASSPRERANTEAFF. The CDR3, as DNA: TGTGCCAGCTCACCGAGGGAGCGGGCAAACACTGAAGCTTTCTTT.